This T cell receptor beta chain was identified in a study of vaccination and CD4 T cells after COVID-19. Study-level background: Overlapping spike peptides of SARS-CoV-2, HCoV-NL63, HCoV-OC43 and HCoV-229E stimulated the cells.

As to treatment: roughly 10-day PBMC culture with coronavirus spike peptide pools or control peptides (ViraFEST assay). Study observations and caveats: Spike mono-reactivity held for 304 of 307 vaccine-specific clones in convalescent patients.

Sequence data for DNA of cultured CD4+ T cells were generated by the Oncomine TCR Beta short-read assay. MiXCR, run by TCRdb on the PCR reads, gives a single entry per CDR3 protein. The table records fewer than 11,000 distinct CDR3 sequences, around 58% of them present only once. A note on this clonotype: The antigen is unknown.

This clonotype was sampled from a human donor who had recovered from COVID-19. Sequencing was performed on CD4+ T cells from blood, cultured in vitro.

CDR3 amino acids: CASSARQGGSPLHF. CDR3 coding DNA: TGTGCCAGCAGCGCTCGACAGGGAGGTTCACCCCTCCACTTT. The rearrangement links TRBV7-2 to TRBJ1-6, with TRBD1 matching 7 bases. Losses at the gene ends were 5 bases for V and 9 bases for J; bases not matched to a gene: 7. The CDR3 is 14 amino acids. Germline CDR1 SGHTA, CDR2 FQGNSA.